A single sample gave rise to the 2 T cell receptor beta chains below, sequenced in a study of cytomegalovirus exposure and HLA in healthy donors. PCR used 60 Vbeta primers and 13 Jbeta primers. Produced via immunoSEQ multiplex PCR; TCRdb's table is partial and in-frame only. The sample shows approximately 190,000 clones, about four fifths of them seen only once. Material for sequencing was PBMCs. These receptors came from a woman aged 18-29 years in good health and CMV-seronegative.

This clone was detected only once. V and J are TRBV7-2 and TRBJ1-3; tentatively, D is TRBD1 (5 bases). V lost 0 bases to trimming and J lost 0 bases, with 9 bases between them. Germline V gene data show CDR1 as SGHTA and CDR2 as FQGNSA. The CDR3 has 16 residues. The CDR3 coding sequence is TGTGCCAGCAGCTTAGCGCCGACAGCCTCTGGAAACACCATATATTTT. Its protein is CASSLAPTASGNTIYF.

The chain has TRBV9 and TRBJ2-3; 13 bases match TRBD2. The V segment lost 2 bases and the J segment 2 bases; nucleotides outside the gene matches: 5. The CDR3 is 17 residues long. Germline values: CDR1 SGDLS, CDR2 YYNGEE. CDR3 amino acids: CASSVGLAGMPTDTQYF. The DNA for the CDR3 is TGTGCCAGCAGCGTGGGACTAGCGGGGATGCCCACAGATACGCAGTATTTT.